Described below is a single T cell receptor beta chain sequence and its context. Its antigen is currently unknown. Preparation of the TCRbeta library was carried out with unique molecular identifiers. MiXCR, run by TCRdb on the PCR reads, gives a single entry per CDR3 protein. Of 530,000 or so distinct CDR3 sequences in the sample, about a quarter were seen once. The data are from a study of T-cell reconstitution after alpha-beta-depleted transplantation in children. CDR3 length equals 11 residues. Trimming cost V 5 bases and J 3 bases, with 5 bases left between them. Germline loops: CDR1 MDHEN, CDR2 SYDVKM. Study results and limitations: It was reported that alpha-beta T cells came from several hundred expanded graft clones (about two months after transplant).

Sequences were derived from PBMCs, sampled before TCRalphabeta/CD19-depleted stem cell transplant. The clonotype comes from a boy under two years old with Wiskott-Aldrich syndrome, due to receive a stem cell transplant. The V call is TRBV28, the J call TRBJ2-7; D is uncertain. In DNA form, the CDR3 reads TGTGCCAGCAGTACTTTCTACGAGCAGTACTTC. Protein product: CASSTFYEQYF.